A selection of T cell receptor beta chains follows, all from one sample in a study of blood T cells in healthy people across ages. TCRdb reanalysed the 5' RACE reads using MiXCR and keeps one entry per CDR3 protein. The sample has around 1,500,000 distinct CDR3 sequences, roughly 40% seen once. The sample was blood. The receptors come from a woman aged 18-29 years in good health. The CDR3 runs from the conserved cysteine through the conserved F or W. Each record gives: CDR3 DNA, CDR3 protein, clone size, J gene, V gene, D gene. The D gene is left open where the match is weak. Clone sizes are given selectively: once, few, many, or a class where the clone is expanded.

TGTGCCAGCAGCTCCGACAGGGCTGGGGCCAACGTCCTGACTTTC,CASSSDRAGANVLTF,-,TRBJ2-6,TRBV7-9,TRBD1
TGTGCCAGCAGGGTGGGAGGCGGCACAGATACGCAGTATTTT,CASRVGGGTDTQYF,many,TRBJ2-3,TRBV6-5,-
TGCAGTGCTGGGGTCTTCGGTAGCGGGAGGGCAGATACGCAGTATTTT,CSAGVFGSGRADTQYF,once,TRBJ2-3,TRBV20-1,TRBD2
TGTGCCAGCAGCGTATGGGGTAGCGGGGGGGATGAGCAGTTCTTC,CASSVWGSGGDEQFF,few,TRBJ2-1,TRBV9,TRBD2
TGCAGTGCTCCCACCGGGACAGGGCATTACAATGAGCAGTACTTC,CSAPTGTGHYNEQYF,-,TRBJ2-5,TRBV20-1,TRBD1
TGTGCCAGCAGCTCGGACAGCTTGTATGGCTACACCTTC,CASSSDSLYGYTF,-,TRBJ1-2,TRBV7-9,-
TGTGCCAGCGGGGAGAGGTCAGATACGCAGTATTTT,CASGERSDTQYF,-,TRBJ2-3,TRBV2,-
TGTGCCAGCAGCCCCTATCCCGACACAGATACGCAGTATTTT,CASSPYPDTDTQYF,-,TRBJ2-3,TRBV3-1,-
TGTGCCAGCAGTTCCCTCCGGGACAGGGCATCGAGCAATCAGCCCCAGCATTTT,CASSSLRDRASSNQPQHF,-,TRBJ1-5,TRBV27,TRBD1
TGTGCCAGCAGTATGGGACTAGCGGGAGCTGGGGGAGTCCAGTACTTC,CASSMGLAGAGGVQYF,few,TRBJ2-7,TRBV25-1,TRBD2
TGTGCCAGCAGCGTCCGGACCTTCGAGACGCAGTATTTT,CASSVRTFETQYF,few,TRBJ2-3,TRBV9,-
TGCAGTGCCCCCGGCCCGAACACCGGGGAGCTGTTTTTT,CSAPGPNTGELFF,-,TRBJ2-2,TRBV20-1,-
TGTGCCATCAGTGAGTCGGGCCCGAACACTGAAGCTTTCTTT,CAISESGPNTEAFF,-,TRBJ1-1,TRBV10-3,-
TGTGCCAGCAGCCTCCGACAGGGCACAAACATTCAGTACTTC,CASSLRQGTNIQYF,few,TRBJ2-4,TRBV11-2,TRBD1
TGTGCCAGCAGCGAACGGGAGACAGGGAACACTGAAGCTTTCTTT,CASSERETGNTEAFF,once,TRBJ1-1,TRBV9,-
TGCGCCAGCAGCCCCGGACCACCCCTCCTCAATGAGCAGTTCTTC,CASSPGPPLLNEQFF,-,TRBJ2-1,TRBV4-1,-
TGTGCCAGCAGCCCTCGGGACAGGGGGCGACTAGCGGTCTACAATGAGCAGTTCTTC,CASSPRDRGRLAVYNEQFF,once,TRBJ2-1,TRBV3-1,TRBD1
TGTGCCAGCAGTTCGATCGTCGCTGGGGGCACAGATACGCAGTATTTT,CASSSIVAGGTDTQYF,-,TRBJ2-3,TRBV7-2,-
TGTGCCACCAGCAGAGGGGTACCAGAGTGGGGCTTGAGGGAAACCGGGGAGCTGTTTTTT,CATSRGVPEWGLRETGELFF,-,TRBJ2-2,TRBV15,-
TGCAGCGCCTCGGACAGTACAGATACGCAGTATTTT,CSASDSTDTQYF,many,TRBJ2-3,TRBV29-1,-
TGCGCCAGCGGCCAAGAACAGGGACTGGGAGAGACCCAGTACTTC,CASGQEQGLGETQYF,-,TRBJ2-5,TRBV4-1,-
TGTGCCAGCAGCACTGGGGACTACCAAGAGACCCAGTACTTC,CASSTGDYQETQYF,-,TRBJ2-5,TRBV12-3/TRBV12-4,-
TGCGCCAGCAGCCTCCGACAGGGCCAAGACACAGATACGCAGTATTTT,CASSLRQGQDTDTQYF,few,TRBJ2-3,TRBV4-1,TRBD1
TGCAGTGCTATGGGACTAAAGGATGAGCAGTTCTTC,CSAMGLKDEQFF,-,TRBJ2-1,TRBV20-1,TRBD2
TGCAGTGCTAGCAAGGACGAGCAGTACTTC,CSASKDEQYF,-,TRBJ2-7,TRBV20-1,-
TGTGCCAGCAGCTTATCTAGCGGGGGCGATATCACAGATACGCAGTATTTT,CASSLSSGGDITDTQYF,-,TRBJ2-3,TRBV7-2,TRBD2
TGTGCCAGCAGCACCGGGACAGGGCGGCACTACGAGCAGTACTTC,CASSTGTGRHYEQYF,few,TRBJ2-7,TRBV7-9,TRBD1